This T cell receptor (beta chain) was identified during a study of CD8+CD57+ T cells in acquired aplastic anemia listed by TCRdb under 2018. About the full investigation: A mean of approximately 3 ug of DNA, ranging from about 0.2 to 27.4 ug, was extracted from sorted CD4+ and CD8+ cells. A CD8+CD57+ expansion meant a frequency higher than the mean frequency seen in healthy subjects. The paper as a whole reports these results and caveats: Roughly 30 CD8+ CDR3 sequences were found to be shared between patients and controls, but these sequences appeared to be highly expressed in patients and within the immunodominant clones of the patients. Between patients and healthy controls, no significant difference in CD8+ Simpson's diversity was found (P=0.060).

The cysteine opens and the phenylalanine closes a CDR3 of 14 amino acids. Of the read, only the CDR3 DNA is kept; its 42 bases are in frame from base 1. The germline V gene provides CDR1 SQVTM and CDR2 ANQGSEA. The germline ends are 17 bases apart after V is trimmed by 6 bases and J by 3 bases. The sample holds many counts of this clonotype. Its specific antigen is unknown. Per-base quality was not reported, and no clone a single base away is much larger than it. Flow cytometry had shown CD8+CD57+ cell expansion in the patients selected for sequencing. All patients had severe acquired aplastic anemia diagnosed by International Study of Aplastic Anemia and Agranulocytosis and Camitta criteria. Patients had received no therapy at the time of blood sampling. The study deep-sequenced TCR repertoires of sorted CD4+ and CD8+ blood T cells from severe aplastic anemia patients and healthy subjects. Patients were enrolled under clinicaltrials.gov protocols 00001620, 01623167, 00001397, 00071045, 00081523 and 00961064 in the USA. Ficoll-Paque density gradient centrifugation was used to isolate peripheral blood mononuclear cells. Before DNA extraction, CD4+ and CD8+ T cells were sorted by FACS or by magnetic beads.

Genomic DNA was used as template for profiling of TCR beta VDJ combinations and CDR3 sequences. An Illumina HiSeq 2000 was used for TCR repertoire sequencing. The authors processed their data as follows. Repertoire assessment relied on Simpson's diversity index, CDR3 size and DJ length profiles, and TRBV/TRBJ rearrangement plots. The immunodominant clone was defined as the most abundant DNA sequence in deep sequencing data. CDR3 amino acid sequences were screened for sharing across subjects and were compared with published repertoires and the VDJdb database. TCRdb cleaned the public reads at Q25 with fastp, built clones with MiXCR and kept in-frame beta chains. Rows merge per CDR3 protein into single entries with the most common DNA and genes. The V and J calls follow TCRdb's processing rather than the paper's. The sample contains roughly 240,000 distinct CDR3 sequences, 45% to 50% of them found a single time. About 8.3% of the sample is taken by the ten largest.

This sequence uses TRBV29-1 and TRBJ1-2; the D gene cannot be named for sure. The sample was sorted CD4+, CD8+, or CD8+CD57+ T cells (not recorded which) from PBMCs. The clonotype was recovered from a human donor with aplastic anemia. The nucleotides read TGCAGCGTGGGTAAACAGAATATTGACTATGGCTACACCTTC. Its amino acids are CSVGKQNIDYGYTF.